This TCR beta chain was profiled in a study of CD8 T cells in ankylosing spondylitis. Study findings and constraints: Blood from ankylosing spondylitis patients appeared to carry a characteristic roughly 8-variant TCR beta motif. As reported, disease-linked clones showed significant enrichment in matched ankylosing spondylitis synovial fluid.

Germline V CDR1 and CDR2: SGHRS, YFSETQ. This CDR3 is built from 13 residues. The V and J ends lost 4 bases and 0 bases respectively, with 7 bases between them. This clonotype was seen many times. Its antigen is still unknown. As the method for making TCR beta libraries, quantitative 5'-RACE with molecular barcodes was used. TCRdb passed the 5' RACE reads through MiXCR, listing each CDR3 protein once. The table shows around 280,000 distinct CDR3 sequences, with 15% to 25% occurring only once. The V gene is TRBV5-1, the J gene TRBJ1-1, with D unclear. The specimen was blood, either unsorted or a sorted T cell fraction (not recorded which). The source is a male donor with ankylosing spondylitis or in good health (not recorded which). The CDR3 reads CASSLGMNTEAFF. CDR3 DNA: TGCGCCAGCAGCCTCGGGATGAACACTGAAGCTTTCTTT.